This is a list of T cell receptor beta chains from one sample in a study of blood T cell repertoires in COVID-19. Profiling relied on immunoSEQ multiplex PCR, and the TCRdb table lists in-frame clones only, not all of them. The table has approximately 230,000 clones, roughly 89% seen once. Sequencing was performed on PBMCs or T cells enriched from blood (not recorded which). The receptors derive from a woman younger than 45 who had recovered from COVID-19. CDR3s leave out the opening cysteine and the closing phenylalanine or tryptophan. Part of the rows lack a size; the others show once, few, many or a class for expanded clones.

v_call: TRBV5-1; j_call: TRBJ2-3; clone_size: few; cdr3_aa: ASSVGTSNMRDTQY
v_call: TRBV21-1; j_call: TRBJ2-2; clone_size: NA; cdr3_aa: ASRPEGTGPTGELF
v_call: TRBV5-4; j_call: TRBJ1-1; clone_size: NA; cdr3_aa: ASILSGPNTEAF
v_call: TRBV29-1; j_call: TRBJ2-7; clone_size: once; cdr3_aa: SVGHVYEQY
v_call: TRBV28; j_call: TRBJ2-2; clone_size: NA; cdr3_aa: ASSFGGLNANTGELF
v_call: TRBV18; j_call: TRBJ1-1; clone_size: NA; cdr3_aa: ASSPRIGRGGTEAF
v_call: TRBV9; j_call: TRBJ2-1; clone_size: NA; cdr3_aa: ASSSQGLASYNEQF
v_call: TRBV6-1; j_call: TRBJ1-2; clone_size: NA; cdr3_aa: ASSETGGSYGYT
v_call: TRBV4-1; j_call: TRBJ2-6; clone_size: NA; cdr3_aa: ASSHQPGQGSGANVLT
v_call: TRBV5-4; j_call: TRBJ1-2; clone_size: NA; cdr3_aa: ASSLEGVYGYT
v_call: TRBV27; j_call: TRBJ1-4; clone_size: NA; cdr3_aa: ASSFGFGTNEKLF
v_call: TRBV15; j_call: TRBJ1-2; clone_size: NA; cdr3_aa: ATSRAGQGTYGYT
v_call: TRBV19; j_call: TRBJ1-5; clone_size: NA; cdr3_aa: ASSRSGQRTFNQPQH
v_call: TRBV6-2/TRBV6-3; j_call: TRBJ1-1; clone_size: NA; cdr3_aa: ASSYSMNRGKDTEAF
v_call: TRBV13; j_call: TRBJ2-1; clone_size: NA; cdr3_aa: ASSPPGLAGVDEQF
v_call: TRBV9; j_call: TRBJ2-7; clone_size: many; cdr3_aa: ASSVSGSNLYEQY
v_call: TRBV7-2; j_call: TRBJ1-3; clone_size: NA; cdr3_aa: ASSLAQEVSTIY
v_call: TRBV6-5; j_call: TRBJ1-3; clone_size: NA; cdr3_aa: ASSQQTGNTIY
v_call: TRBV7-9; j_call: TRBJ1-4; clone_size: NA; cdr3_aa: ASSLDREREKLF
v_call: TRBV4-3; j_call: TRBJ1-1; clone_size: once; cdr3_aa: ASSYRGSGTEAF
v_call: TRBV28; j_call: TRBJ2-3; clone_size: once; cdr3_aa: ASSPRTISTDTQY
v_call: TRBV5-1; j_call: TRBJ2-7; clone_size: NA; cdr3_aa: ASSPLGQDYEQY
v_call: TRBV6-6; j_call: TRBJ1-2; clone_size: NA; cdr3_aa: ATYSTSNYGYT
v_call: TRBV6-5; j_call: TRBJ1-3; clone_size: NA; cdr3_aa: ASSTGWTGNTIY
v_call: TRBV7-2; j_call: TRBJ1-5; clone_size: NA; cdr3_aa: ASSDRSGNQPQH
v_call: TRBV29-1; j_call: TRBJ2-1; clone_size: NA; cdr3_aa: SDVGQGTYNEQF
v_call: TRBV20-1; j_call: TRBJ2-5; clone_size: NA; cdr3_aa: SARETGRETQY
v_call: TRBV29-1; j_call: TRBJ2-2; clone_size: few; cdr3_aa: SVAGGTGELF
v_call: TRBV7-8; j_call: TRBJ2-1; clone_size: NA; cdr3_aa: ASSLEGTSGIGDEQF
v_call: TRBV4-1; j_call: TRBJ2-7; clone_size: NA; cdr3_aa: ASSQERGTYEQY
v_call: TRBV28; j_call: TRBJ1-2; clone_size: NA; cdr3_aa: ASSRWDRGLEGYT
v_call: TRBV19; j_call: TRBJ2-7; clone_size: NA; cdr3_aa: ASRDPGVTYEQY
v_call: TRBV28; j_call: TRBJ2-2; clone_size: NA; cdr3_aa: ASSSGQNTGELF
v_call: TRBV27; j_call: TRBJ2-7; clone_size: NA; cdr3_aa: ASSLTREGYEQY
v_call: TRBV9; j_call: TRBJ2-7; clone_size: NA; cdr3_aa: ASSPRASGSYEQY